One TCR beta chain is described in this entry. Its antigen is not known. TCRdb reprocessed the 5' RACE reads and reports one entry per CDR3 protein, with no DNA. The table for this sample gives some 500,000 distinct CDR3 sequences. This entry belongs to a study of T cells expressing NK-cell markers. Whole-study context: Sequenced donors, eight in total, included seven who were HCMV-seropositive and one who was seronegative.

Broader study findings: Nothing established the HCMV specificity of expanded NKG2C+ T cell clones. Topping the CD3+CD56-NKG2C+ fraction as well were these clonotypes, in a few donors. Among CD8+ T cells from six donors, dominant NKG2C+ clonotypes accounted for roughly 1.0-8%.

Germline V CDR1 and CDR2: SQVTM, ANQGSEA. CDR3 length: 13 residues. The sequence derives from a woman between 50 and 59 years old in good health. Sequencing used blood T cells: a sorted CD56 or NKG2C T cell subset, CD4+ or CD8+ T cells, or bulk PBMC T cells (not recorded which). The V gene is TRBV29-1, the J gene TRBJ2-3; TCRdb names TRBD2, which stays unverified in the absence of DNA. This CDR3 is CSVAAALTDTQYF.